Below are 28 T cell receptor beta chains sequenced from a single sample in a study of Graves' ophthalmopathy and Graves' hyperthyroidism. Amplification targeted the TCR beta CDR3 regions, with RNA transcripts as the source material. RT-PCR in the first round used HTBI primers; a second-round multiplex PCR followed. TCRdb re-called the multiplex PCR reads through MiXCR, storing one row per CDR3 protein. The table lists over 14,000 distinct CDR3 sequences, roughly 50% of them singletons. The sequenced sample consisted of peripheral blood. The receptors derive from a woman aged 25-40 years with Graves' ophthalmopathy.

This clonotype counts as medium-sized. The rearrangement uses TRBV6-5 and TRBJ2-5, with D perhaps being TRBD1 or TRBD2 (5 bases each). Germline V gene data show CDR1 as MNHEY and CDR2 as SVGAGI. Trimming took 10 bases from V and 5 from J, leaving 23 bases between them. The CDR3 runs to 15 residues. Here the CDR3 reads CATRLWGVEGETQYF. CDR3 DNA sequence: TGTGCCACCCGACTTTGGGGAGTTGAGGGGGAGACCCAGTACTTC.

This chain links TRBV10-3 with TRBJ1-1; 8 bases are shared with TRBD1. Germline CDR1 ENHRY, CDR2 SYGVKD. The CDR3 has 13 residues. V shed 7 bases, J shed 1 base, and the junction held 2 bases outside the gene matches. The CDR3 DNA follows: TGTGCCATCATGGGACAGGAGAACACTGAAGCTTTCTTT. Its translation: CAIMGQENTEAFF.

The chain combines TRBV7-9 with TRBJ2-1, with D perhaps being TRBD1 or TRBD2 (5 bases each). The CDR3 length is 12 residues. Trimming shortened V by 5 bases and J by 9 bases, and 11 bases separated the two germline ends. CDR1 SEHNR and CDR2 FQNEAQ come from the germline V gene (reference sequence). Written as DNA, the CDR3 is TGTGCCAGCAGCCCCCGGGGCTGTGAGCAGTTCTTC. Its translation is CASSPRGCEQFF.

Comments on this clonotype: At one end the junction does not follow the germline gene, possibly because of a read error. The chain recombines TRBV29-1 with TRBJ2-7; 7 nucleotides agree with TRBD2. Germline CDR1 reads SQVTM; CDR2 reads ANQGSEA. The CDR3 covers 15 residues. For the CDR3, the DNA is TGCAGCGTTAAAGATTGGGGAGGGGACGCCCACGAGCAGTACTTC. This codes for CSVKDWGGDAHEQYF.

With respect to this clonotype: A much larger clone is a single base away; this may be a read error. The J gene is TRBJ2-3, the V gene TRBV24-1; 7 bases agree with TRBD1. The germline CDR1 and CDR2 sequences are KGHDR and SFDVKD. CDR3 size: 15 residues. CDR3 nucleotide sequence: TGTGCCACCAGTGCCCTCGACAGGGACACAGGTACGCAGTATTTT. Translating it yields CATSALDRDTGTQYF.

This clonotype was observed a single time. The chain joins TRBV12-3 or TRBV12-4 to TRBJ1-1; D might be TRBD1 (6 bases). The V end was cut by 5 bases, the J end by 1 base, with 14 bases between. CDR3 length equals 15 residues. In nucleotides, the CDR3 is TGTGCCAGCAGTCTCACCGGGACACCGAACACTGAAGCTTTCTTT. This codes for CASSLTGTPNTEAFF.

By sample fraction, this clonotype is medium-sized (0.01 to 0.1%). The V and J genes are TRBV6-4 and TRBJ1-2; D perhaps matches TRBD1 (5 bases). V was trimmed by 2 bases and J by 4 bases, leaving 11 bases between them. The CDR3 extends over 14 amino acids. Germline V gives CDR1 MRHNA, CDR2 SNTAGT. The CDR3 loop is CASSDRRAFYGYTF. CDR3 in DNA: TGTGCCAGCAGTGACCGCAGGGCCTTCTATGGCTACACCTTC.

The rearrangement links TRBV2 to TRBJ2-3; tentative D call: TRBD1 (5 bases). This CDR3 spans 15 amino acids. The germline V and J ends were trimmed by 4 bases and 2 bases, with 13 bases remaining between them. The germline CDR1 and CDR2 sequences are SNHLY and FYNNEI. This CDR3 is CASSGERQITDTQYF. In DNA, the CDR3 is TGTGCCAGCAGTGGTGAGAGACAGATCACAGATACGCAGTATTTT.

Only a few counts were recorded for this clonotype. Written as DNA, the CDR3 is TGTGCCAGCAAATTAACCGGGACAGGGGGCTACGAGCAGTACTTC. Translated: CASKLTGTGGYEQYF. J is TRBJ2-7 and V is TRBV2, with 11 positions matching TRBD1. Trimming took 7 bases from V and 3 from J; bases not matched to a gene: 8. CDR1 and CDR2 (germline): SNHLY, FYNNEI. The CDR3 length is 15 residues.

This clonotype rates as medium-sized (0.01 to 0.1%). This chain links TRBV6-1 with TRBJ1-5, with 8 positions matching TRBD1. V lost 5 bases, J lost 3 bases, and 3 bases stayed unmatched. The CDR3 has 14 residues. The V gene's germline CDR1 is MNHNS and CDR2 SASEGT. CDR3 in amino acids: CASSSGQVNQPQHF. The CDR3 bases are TGTGCCAGCAGTTCGGGACAGGTCAATCAGCCCCAGCATTTT.

In its sample, this clonotype ranks as medium-sized (0.01 to 0.1%). This sequence joins TRBV5-5 and TRBJ2-7; 8 bases line up with TRBD1. This CDR3 contains 12 residues. The germline gives CDR1 SGHKS, CDR2 YYEKEE (reference sequence). Trimming cost V 4 bases and J 6 bases; bases outside gene matches: 3. The CDR3 protein is CASSHDRGEQYV. The CDR3 region has the DNA TGTGCCAGCAGCCACGACAGGGGCGAGCAGTACGTC.

Note on this clonotype: At one of its ends the junction is not consistent with the germline gene, which may arise from a read error. J is TRBJ2-3 and V is TRBV12-3 or TRBV12-4; maybe TRBD1 (5 bases). The CDR3 is 11 amino acids. The CDR3 coding sequence is TGTGCCAGCAGCCAGACAGATGCGCAGTATTTT. Amino acids: CASSQTDAQYF.

The chain recombines TRBV19 with TRBJ2-2; D not certain. V was cut by 0 bases and J by 6 bases, with 2 bases left in between. Germline assignment: CDR1 LNHDA and CDR2 SQIVND (reference sequence). CDR3 length: 12 residues. CDR3 sequence reads: CASSIDPGELFF. The CDR3 nucleotides are TGTGCCAGTAGTATAGATCCCGGGGAGCTGTTTTTT.

In DNA form, the CDR3 reads TGTGCCAGCAGCCAACGGACTAGCCTTGCAGATACGCAGTATTTT. It translates to CASSQRTSLADTQYF. The genes are TRBV14 and TRBJ2-3; 8 bases line up with TRBD2. Trimming cost V 2 bases and J 4 bases; bases outside gene matches: 5. Germline assignment: CDR1 SGHDN and CDR2 FVKESK. This CDR3 region has 15 residues.

The rearrangement links TRBV6-4 to TRBJ2-2, with 7 bases aligning to TRBD2. The V and J ends lost 0 bases and 8 bases, in that order; junction bases with no gene match: 0. This CDR3 is built from 13 residues. In germline, CDR1 is MRHNA, CDR2 SNTAGT. CDR3 in DNA: TGTGCCAGCAGTGACTCGGGACTAGGGGAGCTGTTTTTT. Translating gives CASSDSGLGELFF.

The chain is built from TRBV24-1 and TRBJ2-7; 7 nucleotides line up with TRBD2. The V gene end was trimmed by 7 bases and the J gene end by 3 bases; junction bases not matched to a gene: 5. Germline V gene sequence: CDR1 KGHDR, CDR2 SFDVKD. The CDR3 consists of 13 residues. CDR3 nucleotides: TGTGCCACCAGCCCCCGGGGGGACTACGAGCAGTACTTC. Its protein is CATSPRGDYEQYF.

The gene calls are TRBV15 and TRBJ2-7; 8 positions agree with TRBD2. With V trimmed by 0 bases and J by 2 bases, 15 bases remained unmatched. Germline-derived CDR1 and CDR2 are LNHNV and YYDKDF (reference sequence). CDR3 length: 19 amino acids. The CDR3: CATSRDSPYSGSATYEQYF. CDR3 nucleotides: TGTGCCACCAGCAGAGACTCCCCATACAGCGGGAGTGCCACCTACGAGCAGTACTTC.

This clonotype was observed a handful of times. This chain uses TRBV7-3 with TRBJ2-1, with 10 bases that match TRBD2. Germline V lookup: CDR1 SGHTA, CDR2 FQGTGA. The V gene end was trimmed by 8 bases and the J gene end by 5 bases; junction bases not matched to a gene: 6. The length of the CDR3 is 14 residues. The CDR3 DNA follows: TGTGCCAGCGCAGCGGGAGGGCAAGACAATGAGCAGTTCTTC. Translation gives CASAAGGQDNEQFF.

This chain links TRBV25-1 with TRBJ2-1; D is unresolved. The ends were cut back, 3 bases at V and 8 bases at J, with 14 bases in the middle. CDR3 length: 14 amino acids. Germline V gene lookup returns CDR1 MGHDK and CDR2 SYGVNS. The CDR3 region has the DNA TGTGCCAGCAGTGAGGTTGCGAGAGACGATGAGCAGTTCTTC. Its translation: CASSEVARDDEQFF.

This clonotype was seen just once. This chain links TRBV20-1 with TRBJ1-1; no reliable D call. V was pared by 5 bases and J by 0 bases, with 16 bases between. Germline V gene data show CDR1 as DFQATT and CDR2 as SNEGSKA (reference sequence). This CDR3 spans 15 amino acids. The CDR3 loop is CSAAPAQTMNTEAFF. CDR3 bases: TGCAGTGCTGCCCCGGCACAGACCATGAACACTGAAGCTTTCTTT.

This clonotype was seen only once. The rearrangement uses TRBV20-1 and TRBJ2-5; D is unresolved. Germline V gene data show CDR1 as DFQATT and CDR2 as SNEGSKA (reference sequence). V dropped 3 bases and J dropped 1 base, with 15 bases sitting between them. The CDR3 totals 15 residues. CDR3 bases: TGCAGTGCTAGTTCTGCGGCCACCTCCCAAGAGACCCAGTACTTC. Its protein is CSASSAATSQETQYF.

CDR3 in amino acids: CASSLLAGASEQYF. In nucleotides, the CDR3 is TGTGCCAGCAGCTTACTAGCGGGAGCCTCCGAGCAGTACTTC. The gene calls are TRBV7-2 and TRBJ2-7, with TRBD2 identical over 10 bases. Germline assignment: CDR1 SGHTA and CDR2 FQGNSA. The CDR3 consists of 14 residues. J gave up 6 bases and V 2 bases, and 4 bases lay outside the gene matches.

The rearrangement links TRBV10-3 to TRBJ1-2; D call uncertain. CDR1 is ENHRY and CDR2 is SYGVKD in the germline V gene. Trimming left V 4 bases short and J 7 bases short, with 7 bases between. CDR3 length equals 11 residues. The CDR3 spells CAISGRGGYTF. The CDR3 coding sequence is TGTGCCATCAGTGGGAGAGGTGGCTACACCTTC.

The V gene is TRBV5-1, the J gene TRBJ2-7, with no clear D. Per the germline V gene, CDR1 is SGHRS and CDR2 is YFSETQ. V was cut by 5 bases and J by 4 bases, with 13 bases left in between. The CDR3 is 13 amino acids. The CDR3 spells CASRKVQGYEQYF. CDR3 nucleotides: TGCGCCAGCAGGAAGGTCCAAGGGTACGAGCAGTACTTC.

This chain links TRBV20-1 with TRBJ2-5; D uncertain. Germline V gene sequence: CDR1 DFQATT, CDR2 SNEGSKA (reference sequence). V lost 6 bases and J lost 1, with 12 bases in between. The length of the CDR3 is 13 residues. CDR3 bases: TGCAGTGCCACCCCAGGCTCCCAAGAGACCCAGTACTTC. Translated, it gives CSATPGSQETQYF.

As regards this clonotype: With a much larger clone just one base away, this may be a read error. A read error is likely, as this CDR3 ends without the conserved phenylalanine or tryptophan. This chain uses TRBV2 with TRBJ2-1; either TRBD1 or TRBD2 may fit D (5 bases each). With 5 bases removed from V and 11 bases from J, the gap between germline ends came to 13 bases. The CDR3 loop spans 12 amino acids. Germline V lookup: CDR1 SNHLY, CDR2 FYNNEI. CDR3 sequence: CASSWDGPKQFL. The CDR3 coding sequence is TGTGCCAGCAGTTGGGACGGTCCCAAGCAGTTCCTC.

The rearrangement uses TRBV29-1 and TRBJ2-7; D not resolved. Germline lookup yields CDR1 SQVTM and CDR2 ANQGSEA. The V and J ends lost 4 bases and 6 bases respectively, with 7 bases between them. The CDR3 is 10 amino acids. CDR3 residues: CSVASGEQYF. The CDR3 DNA sequence: TGCAGCGTTGCGTCGGGCGAGCAGTACTTC.

This clonotype is labeled medium-sized. The chain links TRBV2 to TRBJ1-4; 9 bases fit TRBD1. Germline lookup yields CDR1 SNHLY and CDR2 FYNNEI. With V trimmed by 6 bases and J by 7 bases, 6 bases remained unmatched. The CDR3 covers 14 residues. CDR3 bases: TGTGCCAGCAGGGGACAGGGCCGGGTTGAAAAACTGTTTTTT. This codes for CASRGQGRVEKLFF. Full variable domain (missing parts from reference TRBV2 and TRBJ1-4): EPEVTQTPSHQVTQMGQEVILRCVPISNHLYFYWYRQILGQKVEFLVSFYNNEISEKSEIFDDQFSVERPDGSNFTLKIRSTKLEDSAMYFCASRGQGRVEKLFFGSGTQLSVL.